These 23 T cell receptor beta chains came from one sample sequenced in a study of human T cells and chemical hapten exposure (dated by TCRdb to the early 2020s). The receptor library was made with RACE. The data were produced on a NextSeq 500. The public reads were run again by TCRdb, first through fastp at Q25 and then through MiXCR, and only productive beta chains were kept. For every CDR3 protein sequence, its rows merge into one entry that carries the most common genes and DNA. In this sample the table shows about 190,000 distinct CDR3 sequences, about 22% of which occur a single time. The ten largest account for roughly 2.5% of the sample. The meaning of the sample's time point label: patch test 3, about 24 weeks after DPC sensitization. Sample treatment or condition, as interpreted from the label and publication: therapeutic diphenylcyclopropenone sensitization with weekly scalp DPC. The input for sequencing was whole blood, taken in connection with sensitization to the hapten diphenylcyclopropenone (DPC). These receptor sequences come from a middle-aged woman with alopecia areata. Some clones in this sample may be carry-over from other donors' samples.

This clonotype has a handful of counts. V and J are TRBV6-1 and TRBJ1-5, with a weak D call TRBD1 (5 bases). Germline CDR1 is MNHNS and CDR2 is SASEGT. The CDR3 is made up of 14 amino acids. V shed 4 bases and J shed 8 bases, with 15 bases lying between them. CDR3 nucleotides: TGTGCCAGCAGTGCACCGGACACCCGTGAGCCCCAGCATTTT. Protein product: CASSAPDTREPQHF.

This sequence joins TRBV7-3 and TRBJ2-3, with D unclear. Germline assignment: CDR1 SGHTA and CDR2 FQGTGA. The CDR3 has 13 amino acids. Trimming took off 4 bases at V and 6 bases at J, with 11 bases between the two ends. Here the CDR3 reads CASSSGPSDTQYF. In DNA, the CDR3 is TGTGCCAGCAGCTCCGGACCAAGCGATACGCAGTATTTT.

This chain uses TRBV29-1 with TRBJ2-3; a weak D match, TRBD2 (5 bases). From germline, CDR1 is SQVTM and CDR2 ANQGSEA. This CDR3 comprises 10 residues. As DNA, the CDR3 is TGCATGCGGGTGCCAGATACGCAGTATTTT. As protein: CMRVPDTQYF.

The chain recombines TRBV12-3 or TRBV12-4 with TRBJ2-3; D is ambiguous. The CDR3 has 12 residues. V lost 3 bases and J lost 6, with 7 bases in between. CDR3 in DNA: TGTGCCAGCAGTTTGACTTTGGATACGCAGTATTTT. Encoded protein: CASSLTLDTQYF.

This clonotype has a handful of counts. The gene calls are TRBV4-2 and TRBJ2-1; 9 bases match TRBD2. In germline, CDR1 is LGHNA, CDR2 YNFKEQ. There are 14 residues in the CDR3. After removal of 3 bases from V and 9 bases from J, the junction contained 6 bases not matched to a gene. The CDR3 sequence: CASSHSGSFGEQFF. The DNA of the CDR3 is TGTGCCAGCAGCCATAGCGGGAGTTTTGGTGAGCAGTTCTTC.

This clonotype was detected only a few times. The V call is TRBV7-3, the J call TRBJ2-2; D possibly corresponds to TRBD1 (6 bases). Between the trimmed V and J ends, which lost 4 bases and 7 bases, there was a span of 10 bases. Germline assignment: CDR1 SGHTA and CDR2 FQGTGA. The CDR3 contains 13 residues. The CDR3 sequence is CASSWTDGGELFF. In nucleotides, the CDR3 is TGTGCCAGCAGCTGGACAGATGGCGGGGAGCTGTTTTTT. The complete variable domain, with remaining parts taken from reference TRBV7-3 and TRBJ2-2, reads GAGVSQTPSNKVTEKGKYVELRCDPISGHTALYWYRQSLGQGPEFLIYFQGTGAADDSGLPNDRFFAVRPEGSVSTLKIQRTERGDSAVYLCASSWTDGGELFFGEGSRLTVL.

This clonotype was detected a few times. This chain connects TRBV7-2 to TRBJ1-2, with D tentatively TRBD1 (5 bases). The CDR3 is made up of 13 amino acids. Germline values: CDR1 SGHTA, CDR2 FQGNSA. V lost 6 bases, J lost 2 bases, and 10 bases lay in between. This CDR3 reads CASRLDTNYGYTF. CDR3 DNA: TGTGCCAGCAGATTGGACACGAACTATGGCTACACCTTC.

This clonotype was found a few times. The genes are TRBV7-2 and TRBJ1-5; D is unclear. This CDR3 region has 13 residues. V was shortened by 1 base and J by 7 bases, with 8 bases between the two germline ends. CDR1 and CDR2 from the germline V gene are SGHTA and FQGNSA. CDR3 DNA: TGTGCCAGCAGCTTAGGGTGGCTCCAGCCCCAGCATTTT. This sequence encodes CASSLGWLQPQHF.

In its sample, this clonotype was seen a few times. The genes are TRBV19 and TRBJ1-5; weak D call: TRBD1 (6 bases). From germline, CDR1 is LNHDA and CDR2 SQIVND (reference sequence). V shed 3 bases and J shed 5 bases, with 11 bases lying between them. There are 14 residues in the CDR3. The CDR3 DNA is TGTGCCAGTAGTATGGGCGGGGGCGATCAGCCCCAGCATTTT. Protein product: CASSMGGGDQPQHF.

This sequence joins TRBV20-1 and TRBJ2-7; D ambiguous. Germline-derived CDR1 and CDR2 are DFQATT and SNEGSKA (reference sequence). This CDR3 spans 12 amino acids. Trimming cost V 8 bases and J 2 bases, with 13 bases left between them. CDR3 residues: CSPSGQPYEQYF. The CDR3 nucleotides read TGCAGTCCCTCCGGTCAGCCCTACGAGCAGTACTTC.

This clonotype has only a few counts. CDR3 nucleotides: TGTGCCAGCAGTAAGCGATCGACAGGGTACCTTGACAATGAGCAGTTCTTC. Protein: CASSKRSTGYLDNEQFF. The chain employs TRBV6-2 or TRBV6-3 and TRBJ2-1; 7 positions agree with TRBD1. The germline gives CDR1 MNHEY, CDR2 SVGEGT. V trimming: 5 bases; J trimming: 5 bases; junction bases outside the gene matches: 15. The CDR3 has 17 residues.

This clonotype was seen a handful of times. The chain is built from TRBV20-1 and TRBJ2-5; 14 bases map to TRBD2. V shed 6 bases, J shed 2 bases, and the junction held 5 bases outside the gene matches. This CDR3 has 15 amino acids. CDR1 is DFQATT and CDR2 is SNEGSKA in the germline V gene (reference sequence). CDR3 bases: TGCAGTGCCCAGACTAGCGGGAGGGGGCAAGAGACCCAGTACTTC. This gives the protein CSAQTSGRGQETQYF.

In this sample, this clonotype turned up a few times. J is TRBJ2-1 and V is TRBV12-3 or TRBV12-4, with D perhaps TRBD2 (6 bases). Trimming removed 6 bases from V and 8 bases from J, with 11 bases in between. The CDR3 runs 12 residues. The CDR3 region is CASRRREDEQFF. CDR3 nucleotides: TGTGCCAGCAGACGTAGGGAGGATGAGCAGTTCTTC.

The table lists this clonotype with many counts. J is TRBJ2-2 and V is TRBV24-1; 7 bases agree with TRBD1. Germline CDR1 is KGHDR and CDR2 is SFDVKD. There are 14 residues in the CDR3. V lost 7 bases to trimming and J lost 3 bases; unmatched junction nucleotides: 4. CDR3: CATRNGQDTGELFF. In nucleotides, the CDR3 is TGTGCCACCAGGAACGGACAGGACACCGGGGAGCTGTTTTTT.

This clonotype has a handful of counts. The rearrangement joins TRBV12-3 or TRBV12-4 to TRBJ1-1, with D uncertain. Trimming left V 3 bases short and J 0 bases short, with 5 bases between. The CDR3 covers 13 residues. CDR3 bases: TGTGCCAGCAGTTTGCAGGTGAACACTGAAGCTTTCTTT. It codes for CASSLQVNTEAFF.

This clonotype was observed a few times. V usage is TRBV27 and J usage is TRBJ1-1; tentative D call: TRBD1 (5 bases). Germline V gene lookup returns CDR1 MNHEY and CDR2 SMNVEV (reference sequence). The CDR3 is 13 amino acids. V lost 4 bases and J 3 bases, leaving 9 bases between the germline ends. The DNA of the CDR3 is TGTGCCAGCAGTTGGGCAGGGTACACTGAAGCTTTCTTT. Its translation is CASSWAGYTEAFF.

The chain employs TRBV4-1 and TRBJ2-5, with TRBD2 matching 10 bases. The V gene end was trimmed by 6 bases and the J gene end by 4 bases; junction bases not matched to a gene: 5. Germline lookup yields CDR1 MGHRA and CDR2 YSYEKL. The CDR3 totals 14 residues. The CDR3 region is CASRASGRGETQYF. The CDR3 coding sequence is TGCGCCAGCAGGGCTAGCGGGAGAGGAGAGACCCAGTACTTC.

The chain uses TRBV20-1 and TRBJ2-1, with D possibly being TRBD2 (5 bases). CDR1 and CDR2 (germline): DFQATT, SNEGSKA (reference sequence). V dropped 4 bases and J dropped 3 bases, with 16 bases sitting between them. The CDR3 contains 15 residues. The CDR3 loop reads CSANKAEYIYNEQFF. CDR3 sequence (DNA): TGCAGTGCTAACAAAGCGGAATACATCTACAATGAGCAGTTCTTC.

The V gene is TRBV4-1, the J gene TRBJ2-1; weak D call: TRBD2 (6 bases). Trimming shortened V by 0 bases and J by 8 bases, and 11 bases separated the two germline ends. CDR3 size: 14 residues. CDR1 MGHRA and CDR2 YSYEKL come from the germline V gene. CDR3 sequence: CASSQDVLADEQFF. CDR3 DNA: TGCGCCAGCAGCCAAGATGTACTAGCCGATGAGCAGTTCTTC.

With regard to this clonotype: One junction end does not reproduce the germline sequence, and a read error may be involved. V gene TRBV2 combines with J gene TRBJ2-1, with D possibly being TRBD1 (6 bases). Germline CDR1 reads SNHLY; CDR2 reads FYNNEI. CDR3 size: 10 residues. The CDR3 region is CASQGNGQFF. CDR3 in DNA: TGTGCCAGCCAGGGGAATGGGCAGTTCTTC.

The V call is TRBV15, the J call TRBJ2-3; TRBD2 agrees at 7 bases. CDR3 size: 17 residues. J gave up 3 bases and V 1 base, and 10 bases lay outside the gene matches. The V gene's germline CDR1 is LNHNV and CDR2 YYDKDF (reference sequence). CDR3 protein: CATSRGVAGVGTDTQYF. CDR3 nucleotides: TGTGCCACCAGCAGAGGCGTTGCGGGAGTAGGTACAGATACGCAGTATTTT.

Only a few counts were recorded for this clonotype. The V and J genes are TRBV29-1 and TRBJ2-3; D is uncertain. Germline V gives CDR1 SQVTM, CDR2 ANQGSEA. Trimming took off 6 bases at V and 1 base at J, with 11 bases between the two ends. The CDR3 is made up of 13 amino acids. The CDR3 spells CSVWSPGTDTQYF. As DNA, the CDR3 is TGCAGCGTGTGGAGCCCTGGCACAGATACGCAGTATTTT.

This clonotype has only a few counts. The J gene is TRBJ1-2, the V gene TRBV12-3 or TRBV12-4; D is perhaps TRBD1 (5 bases). The CDR3 contains 13 residues. The ends were cut back, 6 bases at V and 5 bases at J, with 13 bases in the middle. For the CDR3, the DNA is TGTGCCAGCAGAGAGGGACCGGGATATGGCTACACCTTC. It translates to CASREGPGYGYTF.